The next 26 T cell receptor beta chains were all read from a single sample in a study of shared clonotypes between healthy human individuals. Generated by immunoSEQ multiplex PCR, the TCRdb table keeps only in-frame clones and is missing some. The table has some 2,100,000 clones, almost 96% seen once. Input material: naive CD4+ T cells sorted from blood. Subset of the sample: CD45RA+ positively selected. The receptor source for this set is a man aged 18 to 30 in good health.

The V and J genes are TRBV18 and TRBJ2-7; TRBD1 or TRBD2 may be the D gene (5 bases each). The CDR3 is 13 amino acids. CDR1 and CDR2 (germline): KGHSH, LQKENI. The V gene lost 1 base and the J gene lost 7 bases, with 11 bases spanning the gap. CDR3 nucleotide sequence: TGTGCCAGCTCACCACAAGGGGAGCGGGAGCAGTACTTC. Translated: CASSPQGEREQYF.

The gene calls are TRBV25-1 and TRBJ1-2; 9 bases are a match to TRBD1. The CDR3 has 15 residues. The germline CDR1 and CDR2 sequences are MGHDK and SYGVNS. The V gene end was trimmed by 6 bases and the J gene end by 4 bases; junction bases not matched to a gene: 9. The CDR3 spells CASSSGQGLIYGYTF. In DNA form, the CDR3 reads TGTGCCAGCAGCTCGGGACAGGGTTTAATCTATGGCTACACCTTC.

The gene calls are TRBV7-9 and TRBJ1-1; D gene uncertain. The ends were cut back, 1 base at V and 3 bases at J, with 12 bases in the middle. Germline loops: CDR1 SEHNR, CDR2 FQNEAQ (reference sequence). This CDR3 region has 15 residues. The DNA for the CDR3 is TGTGCCAGCAGCTTAGGGGTGACGAGGGACACTGAAGCTTTCTTT. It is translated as CASSLGVTRDTEAFF.

The CDR3 bases are TGTGCCAGCAGCTTGTCTCAGGGTCTTTCCTACGAGCAGTACTTC. It translates to CASSLSQGLSYEQYF. V gene TRBV5-8 combines with J gene TRBJ2-7, with a possible D match to TRBD1 (5 bases). This CDR3 region has 15 residues. Trimming pared 1 base from V and 1 base from J, leaving 12 bases between. CDR1 SGHTS and CDR2 YDEGEE come from the germline V gene.

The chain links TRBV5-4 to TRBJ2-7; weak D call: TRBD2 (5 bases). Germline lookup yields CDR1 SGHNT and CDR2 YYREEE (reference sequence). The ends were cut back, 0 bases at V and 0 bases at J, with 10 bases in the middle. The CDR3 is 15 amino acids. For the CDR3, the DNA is TGTGCCAGCAGCTTGGGTGAGGAGGCCTCCTACGAGCAGTACTTC. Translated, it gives CASSLGEEASYEQYF.

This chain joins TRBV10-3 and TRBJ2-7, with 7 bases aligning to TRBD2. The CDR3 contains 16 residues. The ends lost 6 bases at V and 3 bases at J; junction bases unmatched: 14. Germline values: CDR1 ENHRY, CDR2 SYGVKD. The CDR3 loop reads CAISPSGGSHGYEQYF. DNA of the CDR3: TGTGCCATCAGCCCCTCGGGCGGGAGCCACGGCTACGAGCAGTACTTC.

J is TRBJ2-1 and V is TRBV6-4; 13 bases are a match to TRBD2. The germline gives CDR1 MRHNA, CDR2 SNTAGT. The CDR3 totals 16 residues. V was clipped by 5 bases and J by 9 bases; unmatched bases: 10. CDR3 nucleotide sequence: TGTGCCAGCAGTCCCGGGACTAGCGGGGCCCTCGGTGAGCAGTTCTTC. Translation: CASSPGTSGALGEQFF.

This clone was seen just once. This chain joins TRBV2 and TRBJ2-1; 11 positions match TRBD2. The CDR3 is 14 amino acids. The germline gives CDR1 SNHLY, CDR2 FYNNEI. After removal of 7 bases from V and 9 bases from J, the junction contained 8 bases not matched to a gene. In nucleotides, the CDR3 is TGTGCCAGCACCGAGACTAGCGGGAAATCTGAGCAGTTCTTC. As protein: CASTETSGKSEQFF. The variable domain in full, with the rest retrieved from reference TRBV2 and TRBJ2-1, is EPEVTQTPSHQVTQMGQEVILRCVPISNHLYFYWYRQILGQKVEFLVSFYNNEISEKSEIFDDQFSVERPDGSNFTLKIRSTKLEDSAMYFCASTETSGKSEQFFGPGTRLTVL.

The DNA for the CDR3 is TGTGCCAGCAGCTTATCTGGACTCATGAACACTGAAGCTTTCTTT. Protein sequence: CASSLSGLMNTEAFF. The chain combines TRBV7-8 with TRBJ1-1; no definite D call. The germline V and J ends were trimmed by 2 bases and 0 bases, with 10 bases remaining between them. The germline V gene has CDR1 SGHVS and CDR2 FQNEAQ. CDR3 size: 15 residues.

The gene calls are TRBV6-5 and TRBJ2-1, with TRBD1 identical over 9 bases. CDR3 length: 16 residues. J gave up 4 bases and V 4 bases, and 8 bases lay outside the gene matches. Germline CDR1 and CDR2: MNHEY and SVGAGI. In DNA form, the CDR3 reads TGTGCCAGCAGTTGGTACGGGACAGGGAAATACAATGAGCAGTTCTTC. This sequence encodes CASSWYGTGKYNEQFF.

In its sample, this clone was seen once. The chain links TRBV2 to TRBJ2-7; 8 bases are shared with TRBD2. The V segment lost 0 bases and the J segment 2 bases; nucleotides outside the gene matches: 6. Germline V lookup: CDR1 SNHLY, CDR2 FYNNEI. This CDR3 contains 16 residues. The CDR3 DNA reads TGTGCCAGCAGTGAAGCGTCTAGCGGGTTTCCCTACGAGCAGTACTTC. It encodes CASSEASSGFPYEQYF.

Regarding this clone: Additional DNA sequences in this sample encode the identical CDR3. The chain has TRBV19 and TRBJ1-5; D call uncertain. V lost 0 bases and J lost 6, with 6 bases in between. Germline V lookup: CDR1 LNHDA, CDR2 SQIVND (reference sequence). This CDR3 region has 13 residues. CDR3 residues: CASSIDRGQPQHF. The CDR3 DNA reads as TGTGCCAGTAGTATAGATCGGGGTCAGCCCCAGCATTTT.

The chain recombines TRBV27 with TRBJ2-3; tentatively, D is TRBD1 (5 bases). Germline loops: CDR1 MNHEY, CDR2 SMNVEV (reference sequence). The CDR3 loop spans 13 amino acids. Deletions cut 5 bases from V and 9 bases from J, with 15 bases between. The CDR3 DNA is TGTGCCAGCAGTGGCAGGGAACGACGGACGCAGTATTTT. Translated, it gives CASSGRERRTQYF.

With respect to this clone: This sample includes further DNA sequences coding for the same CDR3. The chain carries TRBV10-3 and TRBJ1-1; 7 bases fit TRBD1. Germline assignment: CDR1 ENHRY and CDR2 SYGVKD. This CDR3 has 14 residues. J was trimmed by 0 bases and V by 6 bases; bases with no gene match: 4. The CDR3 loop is CAISEDRLNTEAFF. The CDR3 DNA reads TGTGCCATCAGCGAGGACAGGCTGAACACTGAAGCTTTCTTT.

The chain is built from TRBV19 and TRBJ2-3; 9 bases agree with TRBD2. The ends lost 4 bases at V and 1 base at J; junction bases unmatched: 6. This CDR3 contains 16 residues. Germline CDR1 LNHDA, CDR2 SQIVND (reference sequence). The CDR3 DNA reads TGTGCCAGTAGTACGACTAGCGGTCTTGGCACAGATACGCAGTATTTT. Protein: CASSTTSGLGTDTQYF.

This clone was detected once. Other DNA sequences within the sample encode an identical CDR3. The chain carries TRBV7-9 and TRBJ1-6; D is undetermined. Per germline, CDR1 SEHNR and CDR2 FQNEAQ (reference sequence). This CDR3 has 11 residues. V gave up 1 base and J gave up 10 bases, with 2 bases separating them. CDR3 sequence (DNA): TGTGCCAGCAGCTTAGAATCACCCCTCCACTTT. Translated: CASSLESPLHF.

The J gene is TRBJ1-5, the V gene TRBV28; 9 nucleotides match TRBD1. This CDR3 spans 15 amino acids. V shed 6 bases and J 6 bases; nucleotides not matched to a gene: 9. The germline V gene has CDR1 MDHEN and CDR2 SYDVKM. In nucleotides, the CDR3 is TGTGCCAGCAGACCGACAGGGGGAGCGGGTCAGCCCCAGCATTTT. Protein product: CASRPTGGAGQPQHF.

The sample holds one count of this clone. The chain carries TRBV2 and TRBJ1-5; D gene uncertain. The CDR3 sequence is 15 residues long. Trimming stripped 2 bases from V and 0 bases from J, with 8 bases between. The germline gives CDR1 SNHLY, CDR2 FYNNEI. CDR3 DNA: TGTGCCAGCAGTGAATACCGATATAGCAATCAGCCCCAGCATTTT. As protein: CASSEYRYSNQPQHF.

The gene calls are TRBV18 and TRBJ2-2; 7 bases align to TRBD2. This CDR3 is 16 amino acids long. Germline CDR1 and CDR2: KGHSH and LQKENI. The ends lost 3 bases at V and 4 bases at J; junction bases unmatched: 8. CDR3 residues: CASSPSLGLSTGELFF. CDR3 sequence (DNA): TGTGCCAGCTCACCGTCCTTGGGACTAAGCACCGGGGAGCTGTTTTTT.

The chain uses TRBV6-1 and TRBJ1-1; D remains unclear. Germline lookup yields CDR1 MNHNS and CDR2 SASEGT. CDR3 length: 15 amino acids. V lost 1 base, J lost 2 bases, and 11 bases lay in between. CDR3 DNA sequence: TGTGCCAGCAGTGAAGAATGGCAGATAAACACTGAAGCTTTCTTT. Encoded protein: CASSEEWQINTEAFF.

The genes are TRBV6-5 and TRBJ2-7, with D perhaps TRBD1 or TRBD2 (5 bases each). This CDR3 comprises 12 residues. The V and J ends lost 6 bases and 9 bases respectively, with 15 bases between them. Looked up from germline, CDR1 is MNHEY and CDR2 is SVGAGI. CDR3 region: CASSLRDGGQYF. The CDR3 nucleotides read TGTGCCAGCAGCCTCCGGGACGGTGGGCAGTACTTC.

CDR3 sequence (DNA): TGTGCCAGCTCACCGATTGATCGGAATTCACCCCTCCACTTT. Its protein is CASSPIDRNSPLHF. The V gene is TRBV18, the J gene TRBJ1-6, with D unclear. Germline CDR1 and CDR2: KGHSH and LQKENI. Trimming took 3 bases from V and 7 from J, leaving 10 bases between them. CDR3 length: 14 residues.

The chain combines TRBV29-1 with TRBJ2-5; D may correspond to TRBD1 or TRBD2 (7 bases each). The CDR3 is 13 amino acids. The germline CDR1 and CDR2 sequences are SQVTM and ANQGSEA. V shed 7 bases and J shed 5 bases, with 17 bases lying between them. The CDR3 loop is CSGARGGSETQYF. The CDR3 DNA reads TGCAGCGGTGCCAGGGGGGGAAGTGAGACCCAGTACTTC.

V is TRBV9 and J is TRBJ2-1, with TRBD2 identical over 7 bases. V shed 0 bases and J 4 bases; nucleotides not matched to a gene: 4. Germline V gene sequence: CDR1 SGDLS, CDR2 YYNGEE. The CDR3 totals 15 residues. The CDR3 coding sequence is TGTGCCAGCAGCGTAGTGGGGGAGGGATACAATGAGCAGTTCTTC. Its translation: CASSVVGEGYNEQFF. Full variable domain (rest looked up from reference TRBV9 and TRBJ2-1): DSGVTQTPKHLITATGQRVTLRCSPRSGDLSVYWYQQSLDQGLQFLIQYYNGEERAKGNILERFSAQQFPDLHSELNLSSLELGDSALYFCASSVVGEGYNEQFFGPGTRLTVL.

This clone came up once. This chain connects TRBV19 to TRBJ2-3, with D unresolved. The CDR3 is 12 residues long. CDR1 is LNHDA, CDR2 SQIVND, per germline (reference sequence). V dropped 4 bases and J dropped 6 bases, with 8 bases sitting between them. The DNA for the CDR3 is TGTGCCAGTAGTACGGGTGCTGATACGCAGTATTTT. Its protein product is CASSTGADTQYF.

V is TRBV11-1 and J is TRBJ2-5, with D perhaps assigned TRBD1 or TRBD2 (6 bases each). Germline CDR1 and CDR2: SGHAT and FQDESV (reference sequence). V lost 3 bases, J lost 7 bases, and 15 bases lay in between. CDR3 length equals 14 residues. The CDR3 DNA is TGTGCCAGCAGCTTGACAGGAGGGATAGGGACCCAGTACTTC. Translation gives CASSLTGGIGTQYF.